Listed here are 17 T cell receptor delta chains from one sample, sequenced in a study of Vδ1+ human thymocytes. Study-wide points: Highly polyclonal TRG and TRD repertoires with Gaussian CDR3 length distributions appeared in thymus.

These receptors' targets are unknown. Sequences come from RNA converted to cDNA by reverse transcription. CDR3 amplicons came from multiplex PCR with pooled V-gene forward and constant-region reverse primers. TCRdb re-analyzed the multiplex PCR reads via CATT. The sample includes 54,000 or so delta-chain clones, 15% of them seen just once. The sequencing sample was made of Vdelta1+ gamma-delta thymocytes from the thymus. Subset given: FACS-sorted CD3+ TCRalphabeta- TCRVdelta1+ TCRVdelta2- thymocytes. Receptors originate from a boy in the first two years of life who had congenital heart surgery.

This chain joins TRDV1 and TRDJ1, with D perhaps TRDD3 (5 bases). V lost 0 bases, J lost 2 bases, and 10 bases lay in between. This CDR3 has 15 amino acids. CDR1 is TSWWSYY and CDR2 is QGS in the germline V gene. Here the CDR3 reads CALGELVGGTDKLIF. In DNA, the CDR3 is TGTGCTCTTGGGGAACTAGTCGGGGGGACCGATAAACTCATCTTT.

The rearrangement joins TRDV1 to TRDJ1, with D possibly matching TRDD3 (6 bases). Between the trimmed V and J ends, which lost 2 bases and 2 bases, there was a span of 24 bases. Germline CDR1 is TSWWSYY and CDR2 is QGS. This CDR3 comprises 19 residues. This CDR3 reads CALGETPAFVGVLTDKLIF. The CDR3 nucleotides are TGTGCTCTTGGGGAAACCCCAGCGTTCGTGGGGGTTTTAACCGATAAACTCATCTTT.

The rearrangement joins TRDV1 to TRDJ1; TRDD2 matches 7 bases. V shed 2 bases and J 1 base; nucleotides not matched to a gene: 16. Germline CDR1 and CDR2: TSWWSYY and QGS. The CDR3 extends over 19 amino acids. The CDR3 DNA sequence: TGTGCTCTTGGGGAAGGTCTGCACTTCCTAGAGCTAATCACCGATAAACTCATCTTT. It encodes CALGEGLHFLELITDKLIF.

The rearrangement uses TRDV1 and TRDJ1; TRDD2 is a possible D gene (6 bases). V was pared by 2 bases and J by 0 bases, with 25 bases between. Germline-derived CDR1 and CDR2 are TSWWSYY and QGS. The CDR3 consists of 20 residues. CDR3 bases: TGTGCTCTTGGGGAAAACCTTCCCCATCAGGGGGTTTCGTACACCGATAAACTCATCTTT. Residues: CALGENLPHQGVSYTDKLIF.

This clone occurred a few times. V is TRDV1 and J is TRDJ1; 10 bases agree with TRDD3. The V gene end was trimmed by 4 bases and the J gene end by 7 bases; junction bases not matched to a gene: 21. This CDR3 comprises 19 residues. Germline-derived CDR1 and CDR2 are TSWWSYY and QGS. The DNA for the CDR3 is TGTGCTCTTGGGGTATTTCCTCCGGTACTGGGGGATGGTTGGATTAAACTCATCTTT. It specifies CALGVFPPVLGDGWIKLIF.

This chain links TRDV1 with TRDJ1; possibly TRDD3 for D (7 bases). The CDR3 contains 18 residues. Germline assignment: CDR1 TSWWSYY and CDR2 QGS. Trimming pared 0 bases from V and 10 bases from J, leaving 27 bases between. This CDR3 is CALGELGSYPGGPGRLIF. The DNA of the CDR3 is TGTGCTCTTGGGGAACTAGGGTCCTACCCTGGGGGCCCTGGAAGACTCATCTTT.

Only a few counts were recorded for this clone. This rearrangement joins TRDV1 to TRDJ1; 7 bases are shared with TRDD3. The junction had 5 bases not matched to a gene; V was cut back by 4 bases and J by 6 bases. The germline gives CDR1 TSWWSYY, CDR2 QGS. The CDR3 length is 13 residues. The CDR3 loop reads CALGVLGTHKLIF. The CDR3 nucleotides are TGTGCTCTTGGGGTACTGGGGACGCATAAACTCATCTTT.

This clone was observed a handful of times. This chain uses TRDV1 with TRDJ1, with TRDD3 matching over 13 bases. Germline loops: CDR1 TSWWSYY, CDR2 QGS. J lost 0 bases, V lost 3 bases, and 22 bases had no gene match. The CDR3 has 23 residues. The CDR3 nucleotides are TGTGCTCTTGGGGAGTCTTCCTACAGGGTACTGGGGGATACGCGTGAGTACACCGATAAACTCATCTTT. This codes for CALGESSYRVLGDTREYTDKLIF.

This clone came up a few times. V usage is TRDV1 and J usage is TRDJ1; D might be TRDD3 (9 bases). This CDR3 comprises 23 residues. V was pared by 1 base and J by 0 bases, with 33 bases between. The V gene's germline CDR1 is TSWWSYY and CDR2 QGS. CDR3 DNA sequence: TGTGCTCTTGGGGAACCTCACTTCCTACGGGACTGGGGGACAGGCCTGTACACCGATAAACTCATCTTT. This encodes CALGEPHFLRDWGTGLYTDKLIF.

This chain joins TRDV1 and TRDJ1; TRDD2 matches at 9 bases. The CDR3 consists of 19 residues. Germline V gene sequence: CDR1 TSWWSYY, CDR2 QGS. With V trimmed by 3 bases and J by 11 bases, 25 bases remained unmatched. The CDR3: CALGDRPSYSFLGACNLIF. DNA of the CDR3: TGTGCTCTTGGGGATCGGCCTTCCTACAGTTTTCTGGGGGCCTGCAATCTCATCTTT.

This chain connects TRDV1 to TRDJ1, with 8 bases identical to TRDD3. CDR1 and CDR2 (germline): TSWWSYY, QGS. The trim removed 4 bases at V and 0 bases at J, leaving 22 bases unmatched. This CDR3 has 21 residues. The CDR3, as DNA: TGTGCTCTTGGGGCCCCTCCTTCACGCGTACTGGGGGTCGCCTACACCGATAAACTCATCTTT. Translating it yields CALGAPPSRVLGVAYTDKLIF.

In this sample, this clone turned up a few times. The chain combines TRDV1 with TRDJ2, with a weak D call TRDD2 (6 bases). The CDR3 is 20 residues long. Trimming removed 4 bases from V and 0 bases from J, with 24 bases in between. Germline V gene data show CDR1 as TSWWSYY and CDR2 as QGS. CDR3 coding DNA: TGTGCTCTTGGGGTACCACCTTCCCCCAGTACTGGAACTTTGACAGCACAACTCTTCTTT. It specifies CALGVPPSPSTGTLTAQLFF.

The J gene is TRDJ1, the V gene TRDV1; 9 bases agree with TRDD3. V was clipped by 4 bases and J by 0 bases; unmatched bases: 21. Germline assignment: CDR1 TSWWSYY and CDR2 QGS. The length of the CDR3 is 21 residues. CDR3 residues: CALGGKIPYLLGDLYTDKLIF. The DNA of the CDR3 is TGTGCTCTTGGGGGAAAGATTCCTTACCTACTGGGGGACCTTTACACCGATAAACTCATCTTT.

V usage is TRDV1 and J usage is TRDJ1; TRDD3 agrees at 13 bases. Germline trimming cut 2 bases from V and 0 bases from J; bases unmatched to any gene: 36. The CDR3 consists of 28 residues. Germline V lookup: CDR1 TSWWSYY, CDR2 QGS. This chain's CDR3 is CALGEKIRVGLPKSRYWGIRDYTDKLIF. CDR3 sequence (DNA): TGTGCTCTTGGGGAAAAAATCCGGGTGGGCCTTCCTAAATCCCGCTACTGGGGGATACGCGATTACACCGATAAACTCATCTTT.

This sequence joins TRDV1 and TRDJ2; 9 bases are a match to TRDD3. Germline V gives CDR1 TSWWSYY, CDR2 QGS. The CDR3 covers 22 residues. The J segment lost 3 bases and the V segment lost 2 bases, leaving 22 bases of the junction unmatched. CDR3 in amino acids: CALGENSGRFEWGIDLTAQLFF. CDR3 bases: TGTGCTCTTGGGGAAAACTCCGGTCGGTTCGAGTGGGGGATAGATCTGACAGCACAACTCTTCTTT.

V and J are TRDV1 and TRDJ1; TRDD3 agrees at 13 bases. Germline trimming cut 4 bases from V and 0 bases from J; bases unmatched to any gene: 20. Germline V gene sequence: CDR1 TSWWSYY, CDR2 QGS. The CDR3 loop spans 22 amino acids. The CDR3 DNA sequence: TGTGCTCTTGGGGGGCCTTCCTCCTCCTCCCTACTGGGGGATACGCACACCGATAAACTCATCTTT. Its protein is CALGGPSSSSLLGDTHTDKLIF.

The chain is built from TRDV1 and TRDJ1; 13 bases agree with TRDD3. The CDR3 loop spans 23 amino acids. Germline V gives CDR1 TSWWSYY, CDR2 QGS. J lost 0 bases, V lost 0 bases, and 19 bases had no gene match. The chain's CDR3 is CALGELGSRITGGYVEYTDKLIF. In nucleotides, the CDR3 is TGTGCTCTTGGGGAACTGGGCTCACGCATTACTGGGGGATACGTAGAGTACACCGATAAACTCATCTTT.